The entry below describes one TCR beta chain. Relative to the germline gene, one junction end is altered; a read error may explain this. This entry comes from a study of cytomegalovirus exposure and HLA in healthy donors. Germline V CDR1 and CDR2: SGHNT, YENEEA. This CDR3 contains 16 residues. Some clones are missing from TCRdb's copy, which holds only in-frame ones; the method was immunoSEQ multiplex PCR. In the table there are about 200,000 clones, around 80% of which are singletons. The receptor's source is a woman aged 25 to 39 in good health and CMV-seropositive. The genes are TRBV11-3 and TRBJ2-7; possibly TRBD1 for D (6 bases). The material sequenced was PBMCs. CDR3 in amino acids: CASSLDSSGADYEQYF. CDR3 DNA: TGTGCCAGCAGCCTAGATTCCTCAGGGGCCGACTACGAGCAGTACTTC.